The 19 T cell receptor beta chains below come from one sample, sequenced in a study of blood T cell repertoires in COVID-19. Only in-frame clones appear in the TCRdb table, and some are missing; sequencing was by immunoSEQ multiplex PCR. The table lists 150,000 or so clones, approximately 79% of them singletons, with 3% in the top ten. Sequencing was performed on peripheral blood. The receptors originated from a woman over 75 with acute or convalescent COVID-19.

In its sample, this clone was seen a few times. V and J are TRBV7-9 and TRBJ2-3; 8 nucleotides align to TRBD2. J gave up 0 bases and V 2 bases, and 4 bases lay outside the gene matches. CDR3 length equals 16 residues. Looked up from germline, CDR1 is SEHNR and CDR2 is FQNEAQ (reference sequence). The CDR3 DNA reads TGTGCCAGCAGCTTAATGACTAGCGTGAGCACAGATACGCAGTATTTT. This encodes CASSLMTSVSTDTQYF.

Written as DNA, the CDR3 is TGTGCCTGGAAACACAACTGGGCCTCCTACGAGCAGTACTTC. Protein product: CAWKHNWASYEQYF. J is TRBJ2-7 and V is TRBV30; D ambiguous. V gave up 4 bases and J gave up 0 bases, with 13 bases separating them. CDR1 and CDR2 (germline): GTSNPN, SVGIG (reference sequence). This CDR3 comprises 14 residues.

The V gene is TRBV7-3, the J gene TRBJ2-1; 11 positions agree with TRBD2. The V gene end was trimmed by 8 bases and the J gene end by 5 bases; junction bases not matched to a gene: 2. There are 13 residues in the CDR3. The germline V gene has CDR1 SGHTA and CDR2 FQGTGA. The CDR3, as DNA: TGTGCCAGCTCGACTAGCGGGAACAATGAGCAGTTCTTC. This gives the protein CASSTSGNNEQFF.

This clone was recorded a few times. J is TRBJ1-2 and V is TRBV4-2; 7 nucleotides align to TRBD1. V lost 5 bases, J lost 6 bases, and 9 bases stayed unmatched. The CDR3 loop spans 14 amino acids. Germline CDR1 and CDR2: LGHNA and YNFKEQ. CDR3 amino acids: CASSYRQGPDGYTF. The CDR3 DNA sequence: TGTGCCAGCAGCTATAGACAGGGCCCTGATGGCTACACCTTC.

V and J are TRBV10-3 and TRBJ1-6; TRBD1 agrees at 10 bases. The CDR3 is made up of 14 amino acids. V lost 5 bases to trimming and J lost 9 bases; unmatched junction nucleotides: 4. CDR1 ENHRY and CDR2 SYGVKD come from the germline V gene. CDR3: CAISPGQGSSPLHF. CDR3 nucleotides: TGTGCCATCAGTCCGGGACAGGGGAGTTCACCCCTCCACTTT.

On this clone itself: The same CDR3 is also encoded by other DNA sequences in this sample. V usage is TRBV7-3 and J usage is TRBJ2-2, with D perhaps TRBD2 (5 bases). Germline assignment: CDR1 SGHTA and CDR2 FQGTGA. The V end lost 4 bases, the J end lost 5 bases, and 14 bases lay between the germline ends. This CDR3 contains 15 residues. Here the CDR3 reads CASSSRQGGTGELFF. Here the CDR3 DNA reads TGTGCCAGCAGCTCGCGACAAGGAGGTACCGGGGAGCTGTTTTTT.

This chain uses TRBV7-9 with TRBJ2-7; 8 bases agree with TRBD2. V gave up 5 bases and J gave up 4 bases; unmatched junction bases: 13. Germline CDR1 is SEHNR and CDR2 is FQNEAQ (reference sequence). The CDR3 sequence is 16 residues long. The CDR3 sequence is CASSLLGGGRPYEQYF. CDR3 DNA: TGTGCCAGCAGCCTGCTCGGCGGGGGGCGCCCATACGAGCAGTACTTC.

This clone has only one observation. J is TRBJ1-1 and V is TRBV12-3 or TRBV12-4; the D is unclear. V lost 3 bases and J lost 5, with 10 bases in between. The CDR3 totals 13 residues. CDR3 protein: CASSFGSTTEAFF. The CDR3 nucleotides are TGTGCCAGCAGTTTCGGTTCGACAACTGAAGCTTTCTTT.

The gene calls are TRBV5-4 and TRBJ2-5; 12 nucleotides agree with TRBD2. This CDR3 contains 16 residues. The germline gives CDR1 SGHNT, CDR2 YYREEE (reference sequence). J was trimmed by 5 bases and V by 3 bases; bases with no gene match: 8. CDR3: CASSSGTSGFRETQYF. The CDR3 DNA is TGTGCCAGCAGCTCCGGGACTAGCGGGTTCCGGGAGACCCAGTACTTC.

The rearrangement joins TRBV6-5 to TRBJ2-3; a possible D gene is TRBD2 (5 bases). CDR1 is MNHEY, CDR2 SVGAGI, per germline. V lost 2 bases and J lost 8, with 8 bases in between. This CDR3 is built from 12 residues. The CDR3 spells CASSYEGGTQYF. For the CDR3, the DNA is TGTGCCAGCAGTTACGAGGGCGGTACGCAGTATTTT.

This clone came up many times. The V call is TRBV6-1, the J call TRBJ1-1; 7 nucleotides align to TRBD1. This CDR3 is built from 18 residues. CDR1 is MNHNS and CDR2 is SASEGT in the germline V gene. Unmatched junction bases numbered 11, after V lost 0 bases and J lost 1 base. CDR3 region: CASSEAVPGRTGNTEAFF. CDR3 DNA sequence: TGTGCCAGCAGTGAAGCGGTCCCAGGGAGGACAGGGAACACTGAAGCTTTCTTT.

The rearrangement joins TRBV6-6 to TRBJ1-5, with 9 positions matching TRBD1. Losses at the gene ends were 5 bases for V and 5 bases for J; bases not matched to a gene: 7. This CDR3 comprises 15 residues. Germline V lookup: CDR1 MNHNY, CDR2 SVGAGI (reference sequence). The CDR3 sequence is CASSDRGTGHQPQHF. The CDR3 DNA reads as TGTGCCAGCAGTGACCGGGGGACAGGGCATCAGCCCCAGCATTTT.

The chain couples TRBV11-3 to TRBJ2-1, with TRBD1 as a possible D gene (6 bases). Germline lookup yields CDR1 SGHNT and CDR2 YENEEA. V lost 5 bases and J 9 bases, leaving 14 bases between the germline ends. This CDR3 is 13 amino acids long. DNA for the CDR3: TGTGCCAGCAGCGGGGGCCTCACGACTGAGCAGTTCTTC. Amino acid sequence: CASSGGLTTEQFF.

The rearrangement links TRBV6-5 to TRBJ2-3; the D gene is possibly TRBD2 (5 bases). Trimming removed 4 bases at V and 3 bases at J, with 14 bases between. Germline V gene data show CDR1 as MNHEY and CDR2 as SVGAGI. The CDR3 totals 15 residues. The CDR3 loop reads CASSSGIIITDTQYF. CDR3 sequence (DNA): TGTGCCAGCAGTTCCGGGATTATCATAACAGATACGCAGTATTTT.

The V gene is TRBV21-1, the J gene TRBJ2-3; TRBD1 was called by the table and not checked on the DNA. TRBV21-1 is a documented pseudogene. This CDR3 contains 14 residues. The CDR3 nucleotides are TGTGCCAGCAGCAAGGGGCTTTGCACAGATACGCAGTATTTT. Amino acid sequence: CASSKGLCTDTQYF.

The chain has TRBV5-1 and TRBJ2-1; D remains unclear. Germline V gene lookup returns CDR1 SGHRS and CDR2 YFSETQ. Trimming cost V 2 bases and J 2 bases, with 8 bases left between them. The CDR3 has 14 amino acids. This chain's CDR3 is CASSFDTAYNEQFF. In DNA, the CDR3 is TGCGCCAGCAGCTTCGACACGGCCTACAATGAGCAGTTCTTC.

This chain links TRBV19 with TRBJ1-2, with D perhaps matching TRBD1 (6 bases). V was pared by 3 bases and J by 2 bases, with 10 bases between. This CDR3 comprises 14 residues. Germline V gene sequence: CDR1 LNHDA, CDR2 SQIVND (reference sequence). The CDR3 DNA reads TGTGCCAGTAGTATGGGTAGGGGGAACTATGGCTACACCTTC. Translated: CASSMGRGNYGYTF.

The chain has TRBV28 and TRBJ2-5; 8 bases agree with TRBD1. Losses at the gene ends were 3 bases for V and 4 bases for J; bases not matched to a gene: 7. Germline V gives CDR1 MDHEN, CDR2 SYDVKM. This CDR3 spans 15 amino acids. CDR3 loop: CASSFTGGRGETQYF. CDR3 nucleotides: TGTGCCAGCAGTTTTACAGGGGGTCGGGGAGAGACCCAGTACTTC.

This clone was seen only a few times. The CDR3 nucleotides are TGTGCCAGCATCTCCGGGACAGACAACACTGAAGCTTTCTTT. It codes for CASISGTDNTEAFF. This chain uses TRBV6-6 with TRBJ1-1; 7 bases align to TRBD1. Germline-derived CDR1 and CDR2 are MNHNY and SVGAGI (reference sequence). The CDR3 is 14 residues long. The J segment lost 2 bases and the V segment lost 7 bases, leaving 7 bases of the junction unmatched.